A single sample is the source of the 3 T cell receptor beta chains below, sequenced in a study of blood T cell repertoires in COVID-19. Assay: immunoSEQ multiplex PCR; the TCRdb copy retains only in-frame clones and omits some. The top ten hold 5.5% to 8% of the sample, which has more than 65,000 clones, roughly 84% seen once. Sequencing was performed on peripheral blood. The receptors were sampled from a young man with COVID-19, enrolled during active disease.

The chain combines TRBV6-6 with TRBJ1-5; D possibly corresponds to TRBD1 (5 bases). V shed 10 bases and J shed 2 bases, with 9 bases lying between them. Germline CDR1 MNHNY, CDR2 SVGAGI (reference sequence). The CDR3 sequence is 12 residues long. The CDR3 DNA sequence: TGTGCCACCAGGGAGGGCAATCAGCCCCAGCATTTT. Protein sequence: CATREGNQPQHF.

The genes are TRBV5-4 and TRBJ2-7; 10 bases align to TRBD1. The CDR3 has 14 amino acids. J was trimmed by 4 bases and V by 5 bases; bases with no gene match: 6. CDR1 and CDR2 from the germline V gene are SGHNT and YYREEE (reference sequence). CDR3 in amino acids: CASSSRDRGYEQYF. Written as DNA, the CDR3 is TGTGCCAGCAGTTCCCGGGACAGGGGATACGAGCAGTACTTC.

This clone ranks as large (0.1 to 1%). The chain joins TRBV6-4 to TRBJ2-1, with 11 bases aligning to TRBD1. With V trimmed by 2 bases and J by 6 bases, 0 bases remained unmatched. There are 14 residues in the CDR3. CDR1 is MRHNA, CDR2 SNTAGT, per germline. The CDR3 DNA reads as TGTGCCAGCAGTGACGGGACAGGGGGCAATGAGCAGTTCTTC. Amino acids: CASSDGTGGNEQFF.